Below, 9 T cell receptor beta chains from the same sample are listed, as sequenced in a study of graft-versus-host responses after intestinal transplantation. The antigens for these receptors are not known. Libraries were prepared by immunoSEQ multiplex PCR; TCRdb keeps only in-frame clonotypes and omits some of them. The sample yields roughly 25,000 clones, roughly four fifths seen once. The sample consisted of unstimulated CD8+ T cells sorted from spleen or lymph node cells, taken before transplant. Receptor source: a human donor who was the organ donor for an intestinal transplant.

This chain joins TRBV13 and TRBJ2-7, with 10 bases lining up with TRBD1. Germline values: CDR1 PRHDT, CDR2 FYEKMQ (reference sequence). The CDR3 length is 14 residues. The J segment lost 3 bases and the V segment lost 5 bases, leaving 4 bases of the junction unmatched. The CDR3 reads CASSQGQGNYEQYF. Written as DNA, the CDR3 is TGTGCCAGCAGCCAGGGACAGGGGAACTACGAGCAGTACTTC.

The chain couples TRBV5-6 to TRBJ2-3; D not resolved. Germline values: CDR1 SGHDT, CDR2 YYEEEE. This CDR3 contains 12 residues. V lost 4 bases and J lost 6, with 9 bases in between. CDR3 region: CASSLGRDTQYF. Here the CDR3 DNA reads TGTGCCAGCAGCCTGGGTAGGGATACGCAGTATTTT. Complete variable domain (other parts from reference TRBV5-6 and TRBJ2-3): DAGVTQSPTHLIKTRGQQVTLRCSPKSGHDTVSWYQQALGQGPQFIFQYYEEEERQRGNFPDRFSGHQFPNYSSELNVNALLLGDSALYLCASSLGRDTQYFGPGTRLTVL.

This sequence joins TRBV15 and TRBJ2-3; tentative D call: TRBD1 (6 bases). Trimming took 0 bases from V and 5 from J, leaving 15 bases between them. Germline CDR1 and CDR2: LNHNV and YYDKDF (reference sequence). The CDR3 is 16 residues long. CDR3 bases: TGTGCCACCAGCAGAGAGGGGGCAGGGGTAAAAGATACGCAGTATTTT. Protein product: CATSREGAGVKDTQYF.

The genes are TRBV12-2 and TRBJ2-4; the D call in the table, TRBD1, was not verified against the DNA. TRBV12-2 is described as a pseudogene. The CDR3 is made up of 18 amino acids. The CDR3: CASRLGQGHKNGKNIQHF. The CDR3, as DNA: TGTGCAAGTCGCTTAGGACAGGGGCATAAAAACGGCAAAAACATTCAGCACTTC.

This chain joins TRBV5-4 and TRBJ2-3; TRBD2 is a possible D gene (7 bases). V was cut by 0 bases and J by 5 bases, with 13 bases left in between. This CDR3 contains 15 residues. Germline CDR1 and CDR2: SGHNT and YYREEE (reference sequence). The CDR3 spells CASSLGGGEVDTQYF. The CDR3 bases are TGTGCCAGCAGCTTGGGAGGGGGGGAGGTAGATACGCAGTATTTT.

The chain recombines TRBV2 with TRBJ2-4; possible D gene TRBD2, 6 bases. V lost 6 bases and J lost 1, with 16 bases in between. Germline CDR1 and CDR2: SNHLY and FYNNEI. The CDR3 totals 16 residues. CDR3 sequence: CASSDTGGRAKNIQYF. The CDR3 DNA reads TGTGCCAGCAGCGACACTGGAGGGAGGGCCAAAAACATTCAGTACTTC.

CDR3 bases: TGTGCCTGGACCACCGACAGGGGTGATGGCTACACCTTC. This translates into CAWTTDRGDGYTF. This chain connects TRBV30 to TRBJ1-2; TRBD1 matches at 8 bases. V dropped 4 bases and J dropped 6; count of bases not matched to a gene: 7. Germline V gives CDR1 GTSNPN, CDR2 SVGIG (reference sequence). The CDR3 length is 13 residues.

CDR3: CASSELVLAGISYNEQFF. The CDR3 coding sequence is TGTGCCAGCAGTGAATTAGTGCTAGCGGGAATTTCCTACAATGAGCAGTTCTTC. This sequence joins TRBV6-1 and TRBJ2-1; TRBD2 agrees at 9 bases. The germline V gene has CDR1 MNHNS and CDR2 SASEGT. This CDR3 spans 18 amino acids. With 2 bases clipped from V and 1 base from J, the junction kept 9 bases outside the gene matches.

V is TRBV5-1 and J is TRBJ2-7; D is ambiguous. V was pared by 4 bases and J by 5 bases, with 13 bases between. The V gene's germline CDR1 is SGHRS and CDR2 YFSETQ. This CDR3 contains 13 residues. The CDR3 here is CASSKTVSHEQYF. The DNA of the CDR3 is TGCGCCAGCAGCAAAACAGTCAGCCACGAGCAGTACTTC.